This passage covers 32 T cell receptor beta chains from one sample sequenced in a study of blood T cell repertoires in COVID-19. Profiled with immunoSEQ multiplex PCR; TCRdb holds only in-frame clones, not every one. Among approximately 400,000 clones listed, 91% were seen once. The sample consisted of PBMCs or T cells enriched from blood (not recorded which). The source is a woman in her thirties or forties who had been exposed to COVID-19.

The J gene is TRBJ1-4, the V gene TRBV7-2; tentatively, D is TRBD1 (6 bases). Germline CDR1 is SGHTA and CDR2 is FQGNSA. The CDR3 spans 13 residues. Trimming cost V 3 bases and J 8 bases, with 10 bases left between them. The CDR3 DNA reads as TGTGCCAGCAGCTTTACAGGGTCGGAAAAACTGTTTTTT. This sequence encodes CASSFTGSEKLFF.

The V call is TRBV18, the J call TRBJ1-1, with D tentatively TRBD1 (6 bases). The CDR3 runs to 13 residues. Looked up from germline, CDR1 is KGHSH and CDR2 is LQKENI. V lost 1 base and J lost 7, with 10 bases in between. This CDR3 reads CASSPRQGNEAFF. The CDR3 DNA follows: TGTGCCAGCTCACCACGTCAGGGGAATGAAGCTTTCTTT. The full variable domain, its missing parts supplied by reference TRBV18 and TRBJ1-1, is NAGVMQNPRHLVRRRGQEARLRCSPMKGHSHVYWYRQLPEEGLKFMVYLQKENIIDESGMPKERFSAEFPKEGPSILRIQQVVRGDSAAYFCASSPRQGNEAFFGQGTRLTVV.

This clone was recorded once. V usage is TRBV11-3 and J usage is TRBJ2-7; no clear D gene. The V end was cut by 5 bases, the J end by 0 bases, with 11 bases between. Germline CDR1 SGHNT, CDR2 YENEEA. The CDR3 runs 14 residues. CDR3 residues: CASSPYGSSYEQYF. The CDR3 region has the DNA TGTGCCAGCAGCCCTTATGGTAGCTCCTACGAGCAGTACTTC.

The chain couples TRBV5-4 to TRBJ1-1, with D possibly matching TRBD1 (6 bases). Trimming pared 4 bases from V and 2 bases from J, leaving 12 bases between. Germline CDR1 and CDR2: SGHNT and YYREEE (reference sequence). There are 14 residues in the CDR3. The CDR3, as DNA: TGTGCCAGCAGCAGATTACAGGGCAACACTGAAGCTTTCTTT. Translated, it gives CASSRLQGNTEAFF.

This clone has only one observation. The chain joins TRBV13 to TRBJ2-7; the D gene is possibly TRBD2 (7 bases). Per germline, CDR1 PRHDT and CDR2 FYEKMQ (reference sequence). Trimming shortened V by 4 bases and J by 0 bases, and 13 bases separated the two germline ends. This CDR3 has 15 amino acids. The CDR3 sequence is CASSSQGRGSYEQYF. Here the CDR3 DNA reads TGTGCCAGCAGCTCCCAGGGGAGGGGCTCCTACGAGCAGTACTTC.

The chain carries TRBV9 and TRBJ1-3; D not certain. Trimming removed 6 bases at V and 0 bases at J, with 13 bases between. Germline assignment: CDR1 SGDLS and CDR2 YYNGEE. The length of the CDR3 is 15 residues. CDR3 in amino acids: CASTPEGISGNTIYF. CDR3 DNA sequence: TGTGCCAGCACCCCGGAGGGTATCTCTGGAAACACCATATATTTT.

This clone has just one count. The chain recombines TRBV7-9 with TRBJ1-2; tentative D call: TRBD1 (6 bases). This CDR3 spans 13 amino acids. V was pared by 1 base and J by 8 bases, with 11 bases between. CDR1 SEHNR and CDR2 FQNEAQ come from the germline V gene (reference sequence). CDR3 coding DNA: TGTGCCAGCAGCTTAGAGAGGGGGAAGGGCTACACCTTC. This sequence encodes CASSLERGKGYTF.

V and J are TRBV13 and TRBJ2-1; 16 bases map to TRBD2. Germline trimming cut 5 bases from V and 12 bases from J; bases unmatched to any gene: 7. This CDR3 is built from 15 residues. The germline CDR1 and CDR2 sequences are PRHDT and FYEKMQ (reference sequence). CDR3 coding DNA: TGTGCCAGCAGCACGGGGACTAGCGGGAGGGCGGCGCAGTTCTTC. Protein product: CASSTGTSGRAAQFF.

This clone turned up a few times. This sequence joins TRBV3-1 (or the pseudogene TRBV3-2) and TRBJ2-5, with D possibly TRBD1 on 5 matching bases. This CDR3 spans 14 amino acids. Per the germline V gene, CDR1 is LGHDT and CDR2 is YNNKEL (reference sequence). Trimming removed 4 bases from V and 1 base from J, with 10 bases in between. This chain's CDR3 is CASSPVDIQETQYF. The CDR3 DNA is TGTGCCAGCAGCCCCGTGGACATCCAAGAGACCCAGTACTTC.

In DNA form, the CDR3 reads TGTGCCAGCAGCCTCGACCTCGGGGGAACCTACAATGAGCAGTTCTTC. Translation gives CASSLDLGGTYNEQFF. The V call is TRBV11-3, the J call TRBJ2-1; perhaps TRBD2 as D (6 bases). Trimming took 5 bases from V and 2 from J, leaving 16 bases between them. Germline CDR1 is SGHNT and CDR2 is YENEEA. CDR3 length: 16 residues.

The chain links TRBV29-1 to TRBJ2-7; 10 nucleotides line up with TRBD1. The CDR3 runs to 12 residues. Per the germline V gene, CDR1 is SQVTM and CDR2 is ANQGSEA. V trimming: 7 bases; J trimming: 6 bases; junction bases outside the gene matches: 6. This CDR3 is CSGGQGRSEQYF. In DNA, the CDR3 is TGCAGCGGGGGACAGGGGAGGTCCGAGCAGTACTTC.

This clone has just a few counts. The rearrangement links TRBV7-9 to TRBJ1-4, with no clear D. V dropped 2 bases and J dropped 5 bases, with 6 bases sitting between them. CDR1 and CDR2 (germline): SEHNR, FQNEAQ (reference sequence). The CDR3 totals 13 residues. CDR3 amino acids: CASSLRRNEKLFF. DNA of the CDR3: TGTGCCAGCAGCTTAAGGCGGAATGAAAAACTGTTTTTT. Full variable domain (outside the CDR3, taken from reference TRBV7-9 and TRBJ1-4): DTGVSQNPRHKITKRGQNVTFRCDPISEHNRLYWYRQTLGQGPEFLTYFQNEAQLEKSRLLSDRFSAERPKGSFSTLEIQRTEQGDSAMYLCASSLRRNEKLFFGSGTQLSVL.

DNA for the CDR3: TGCGCCAGCAGACGCGGCGAGATAGAGACCCAGTACTTC. As protein: CASRRGEIETQYF. This rearrangement joins TRBV23-1 to TRBJ2-5; D uncertain. TRBV23-1 is an open reading frame, and its role is uncertain. The CDR3 runs 13 residues. Trimming removed 6 bases at V and 4 bases at J, with 12 bases between.

This chain joins TRBV2 and TRBJ1-2; 8 nucleotides match TRBD1. With 7 bases clipped from V and 0 bases from J, the junction kept 10 bases outside the gene matches. The CDR3 is 16 amino acids. Germline assignment: CDR1 SNHLY and CDR2 FYNNEI. The CDR3 DNA reads as TGTGCCAGCACCGAGGACAGGGATTATGCTAACTATGGCTACACCTTC. This codes for CASTEDRDYANYGYTF.

A single count supports this clone. The chain recombines TRBV30 with TRBJ2-2, with 9 nucleotides matching TRBD2. In germline, CDR1 is GTSNPN, CDR2 SVGIG (reference sequence). The ends lost 3 bases at V and 7 bases at J; junction bases unmatched: 6. The CDR3 contains 14 residues. CDR3 coding DNA: TGTGCCTGGAGGGCTAGCGGGACGTACGGGGAGCTGTTTTTT. Amino acid sequence: CAWRASGTYGELFF.

The rearrangement uses TRBV2 and TRBJ1-1, with TRBD1 matching over 7 bases. Germline V gives CDR1 SNHLY, CDR2 FYNNEI. The CDR3 is 14 amino acids. V was clipped by 3 bases and J by 5 bases; unmatched bases: 6. The CDR3 sequence is CASSEHDRVTEAFF. In DNA form, the CDR3 reads TGTGCCAGCAGTGAGCACGACAGGGTAACTGAAGCTTTCTTT.

This clone has just one count. This chain links TRBV5-1 with TRBJ2-2; the D is unclear. The germline V gene encodes CDR1 SGHRS and CDR2 YFSETQ. The length of the CDR3 is 13 residues. Trimming stripped 4 bases from V and 7 bases from J, with 11 bases between. The DNA of the CDR3 is TGCGCCAGCAGCGCGATAAGGAGCGGGGAGCTGTTTTTT. Translating it yields CASSAIRSGELFF.

The genes are TRBV24-1 and TRBJ2-3; 8 nucleotides line up with TRBD2. The ends lost 2 bases at V and 2 bases at J; junction bases unmatched: 2. This CDR3 has 15 residues. The germline CDR1 and CDR2 sequences are KGHDR and SFDVKD. CDR3 loop: CATSDYGLATDTQYF. CDR3 nucleotides: TGTGCCACCAGTGATTACGGACTAGCCACAGATACGCAGTATTTT.

The V call is TRBV5-6, the J call TRBJ1-2; 11 positions match TRBD1. CDR1 and CDR2 from the germline V gene are SGHDT and YYEEEE. The V gene end was trimmed by 3 bases and the J gene end by 5 bases; junction bases not matched to a gene: 12. CDR3 length: 17 residues. The CDR3 DNA reads TGTGCCAGCAGCTCGCTGAGAGGGACAGGGGGATCGTATGGCTACACCTTC. Translated: CASSSLRGTGGSYGYTF.

The chain couples TRBV7-9 to TRBJ1-1; TRBD1 aligns across 7 bases. This CDR3 has 14 amino acids. CDR1 is SEHNR, CDR2 FQNEAQ, per germline (reference sequence). V was pared by 7 bases and J by 1 base, with 6 bases of the junction left unmatched. CDR3 protein: CASTKDRTNTEAFF. The CDR3 DNA is TGTGCCAGCACCAAGGACAGGACGAACACTGAAGCTTTCTTT.

The chain links TRBV5-1 to TRBJ2-4, with 8 bases matching TRBD1. CDR1 and CDR2 (germline): SGHRS, YFSETQ. The CDR3 is 17 amino acids. Unmatched junction bases numbered 9, after V lost 4 bases and J lost 0 bases. The CDR3 loop reads CASSKKQGGLAKNIQYF. DNA of the CDR3: TGCGCCAGCAGCAAGAAACAGGGGGGCCTAGCCAAAAACATTCAGTACTTC.

The rearrangement uses TRBV29-1 and TRBJ2-2, with 7 nucleotides matching TRBD1. In germline, CDR1 is SQVTM, CDR2 ANQGSEA. Losses at the gene ends were 7 bases for V and 5 bases for J; bases not matched to a gene: 4. The CDR3 covers 12 residues. The CDR3 nucleotides are TGCAGCGGGGGACAGTTTACCGGGGAGCTGTTTTTT. Encoded protein: CSGGQFTGELFF.

As concerns this clone: Distinct nucleotide sequences in the sample also encode this CDR3. The V call is TRBV7-2, the J call TRBJ1-5; 10 nucleotides agree with TRBD1. The J segment lost 2 bases and the V segment lost 6 bases, leaving 4 bases of the junction unmatched. The CDR3 is made up of 15 amino acids. The V gene's germline CDR1 is SGHTA and CDR2 FQGNSA. This CDR3 reads CASSRGQGGNQPQHF. The CDR3 coding sequence is TGTGCCAGCAGTCGTGGACAGGGGGGCAATCAGCCCCAGCATTTT.

This clone was counted a few times. This sequence joins TRBV28 and TRBJ2-7, with TRBD1 matching over 7 bases. Germline V gives CDR1 MDHEN, CDR2 SYDVKM. Germline trimming cut 5 bases from V and 3 bases from J; bases unmatched to any gene: 7. The CDR3 is 14 residues long. The CDR3 region is CASSTGTVFYEQYF. The CDR3 nucleotides read TGTGCCAGCAGTACCGGGACAGTATTCTACGAGCAGTACTTC.

The J gene is TRBJ1-6, the V gene TRBV7-9; no firm D call. V dropped 4 bases and J dropped 9 bases, with 19 bases sitting between them. Germline loops: CDR1 SEHNR, CDR2 FQNEAQ (reference sequence). This CDR3 comprises 16 residues. In nucleotides, the CDR3 is TGTGCCAGCAGCTCGGTCCGTCTGGGAGAGGGTTCACCCCTCCACTTT. This translates into CASSSVRLGEGSPLHF. The full variable domain, in which reference TRBV7-9 and TRBJ1-6 provide the parts outside the CDR3, is DTGVSQNPRHKITKRGQNVTFRCDPISEHNRLYWYRQTLGQGPEFLTYFQNEAQLEKSRLLSDRFSAERPKGSFSTLEIQRTEQGDSAMYLCASSSVRLGEGSPLHFGNGTRLTVT.

A note on this clone: The sample contains more than one DNA sequence encoding this CDR3. V usage is TRBV20-1 and J usage is TRBJ1-2; D possibly corresponds to TRBD1 (5 bases). Deletions cut 1 base from V and 6 bases from J, with 6 bases between. Germline CDR1 DFQATT, CDR2 SNEGSKA (reference sequence). This CDR3 has 11 residues. The CDR3 reads CSARGGDGYTF. CDR3 DNA sequence: TGCAGTGCTAGAGGGGGGGATGGCTACACCTTC.

This clone is a singleton in its sample. This chain joins TRBV7-2 and TRBJ1-5, with D possibly matching TRBD1 (6 bases). This CDR3 comprises 13 residues. V was shortened by 3 bases and J by 5 bases, with 8 bases between the two germline ends. The germline V gene encodes CDR1 SGHTA and CDR2 FQGNSA. The CDR3 coding sequence is TGTGCCAGCAGCTTCAGGGGAGATCAGCCCCAGCATTTT. Translation: CASSFRGDQPQHF.

Details on this clone: This specimen includes other DNA sequences encoding the same CDR3. The V call is TRBV6-5, the J call TRBJ1-1; D remains unclear. Germline V lookup: CDR1 MNHEY, CDR2 SVGAGI. Trimming left V 6 bases short and J 1 base short, with 9 bases between. The CDR3 has 13 residues. CDR3 residues: CASSPTTNTEAFF. The CDR3 nucleotides are TGTGCCAGCAGCCCCACAACGAACACTGAAGCTTTCTTT.

The chain has TRBV18 and TRBJ1-2; 9 bases match TRBD1. From germline, CDR1 is KGHSH and CDR2 LQKENI. After removal of 5 bases from V and 5 bases from J, the junction contained 15 bases not matched to a gene. The CDR3 is 17 residues long. Written as DNA, the CDR3 is TGTGCCAGCTCAAACACTAATCCGGGACAGGGACGTTATGGCTACACCTTC. This translates into CASSNTNPGQGRYGYTF.

J is TRBJ2-1 and V is TRBV5-1; unclear D gene. Trimming removed 3 bases from V and 5 bases from J, with 9 bases in between. Germline V gene sequence: CDR1 SGHRS, CDR2 YFSETQ. The CDR3 has 13 amino acids. In DNA, the CDR3 is TGCGCCAGCAGCTACGGGTCCCACAATGAGCAGTTCTTC. Its protein product is CASSYGSHNEQFF.

The rearrangement joins TRBV9 to TRBJ2-3; D is possibly TRBD2 (6 bases). The CDR3 has 16 residues. The V end lost 0 bases, the J end lost 0 bases, and 11 bases lay between the germline ends. Germline V gives CDR1 SGDLS, CDR2 YYNGEE. DNA of the CDR3: TGTGCCAGCAGCGTAGAGGGCGGGGCTAGCACAGATACGCAGTATTTT. Protein: CASSVEGGASTDTQYF.

This clone has only one observation. This rearrangement joins TRBV6-1 to TRBJ1-5; maybe TRBD1 (6 bases). V lost 4 bases and J 0 bases, leaving 13 bases between the germline ends. Per germline, CDR1 MNHNS and CDR2 SASEGT. The CDR3 is 16 residues long. Here the CDR3 reads CASSAGWTDSNQPQHF. DNA for the CDR3: TGTGCCAGCAGTGCTGGGTGGACAGATAGCAATCAGCCCCAGCATTTT.